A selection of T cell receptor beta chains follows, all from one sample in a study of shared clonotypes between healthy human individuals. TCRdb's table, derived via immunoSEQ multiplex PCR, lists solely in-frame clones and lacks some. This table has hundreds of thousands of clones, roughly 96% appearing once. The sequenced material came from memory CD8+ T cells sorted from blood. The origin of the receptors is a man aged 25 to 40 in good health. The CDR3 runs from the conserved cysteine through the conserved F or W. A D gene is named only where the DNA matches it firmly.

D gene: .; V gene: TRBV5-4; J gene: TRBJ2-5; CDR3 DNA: TGTGCCAGCAGCTTGGTCGGTAGTCATCAGTACTTC; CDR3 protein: CASSLVGSHQYF
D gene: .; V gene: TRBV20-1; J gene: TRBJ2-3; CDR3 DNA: TGCAGTGCGGGGACAGATACGCAGTATTTT; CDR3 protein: CSAGTDTQYF
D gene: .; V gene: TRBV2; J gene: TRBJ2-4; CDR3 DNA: TGTGCCAGCACGGGACTAGCCAAAAACATTCAGTACTTC; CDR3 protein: CASTGLAKNIQYF
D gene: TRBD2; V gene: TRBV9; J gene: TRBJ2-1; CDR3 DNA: TGTGCCAGCAGCACCGGGACTAGCGGGGTCTACAATGAGCAGTTCTTC; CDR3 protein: CASSTGTSGVYNEQFF
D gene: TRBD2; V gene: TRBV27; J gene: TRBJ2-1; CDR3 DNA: TGTGCCAGCAGCAGACTAGCGGGAGTTGATGAGCAGTTCTTC; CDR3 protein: CASSRLAGVDEQFF
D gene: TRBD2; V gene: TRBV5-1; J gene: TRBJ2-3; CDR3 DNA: TGCGCCAGCAGCTTGTGGTCTAGCGGACAAATCACAGATACGCAGTATTTT; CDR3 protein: CASSLWSSGQITDTQYF
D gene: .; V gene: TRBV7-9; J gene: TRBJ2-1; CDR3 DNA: TGTGCCAGCAGCTTAGTGACCGGGACGGTGAGTTTCAATGAGCAGTTCTTC; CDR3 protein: CASSLVTGTVSFNEQFF
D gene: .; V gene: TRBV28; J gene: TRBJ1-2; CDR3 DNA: TGTGCCAGCAGTTTACTGCAGGGTGGCTATGGCTACACCTTC; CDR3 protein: CASSLLQGGYGYTF
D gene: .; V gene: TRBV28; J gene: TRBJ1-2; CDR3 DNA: TGTGCCAGCAGTTATAGGACAACTAACTATGGCTACACCTTC; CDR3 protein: CASSYRTTNYGYTF
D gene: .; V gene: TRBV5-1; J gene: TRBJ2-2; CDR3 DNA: TGCGCCAGCAGCTTGGCCTCAGGGAACACCGGGGAGCTGTTTTTT; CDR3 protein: CASSLASGNTGELFF
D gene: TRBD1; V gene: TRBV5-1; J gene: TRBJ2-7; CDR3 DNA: TGCGCCAGCAGCGGGACAGGCGCTACCTACGAGCAGTACTTC; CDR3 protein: CASSGTGATYEQYF
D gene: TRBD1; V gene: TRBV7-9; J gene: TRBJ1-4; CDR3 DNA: TGTGCCAGCAGCTCCCAGACAGGGTTTAATGAAAAACTGTTTTTT; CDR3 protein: CASSSQTGFNEKLFF
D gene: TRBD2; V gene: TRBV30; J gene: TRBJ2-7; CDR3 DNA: TGTGCCTGGTCTAGCGGAGCCTCCTACGAGCAGTACTTC; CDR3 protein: CAWSSGASYEQYF
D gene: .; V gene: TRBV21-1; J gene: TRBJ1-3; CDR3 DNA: TGTGCCAGCTCATACTCTGGAAACACCATATATTTT; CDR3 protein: CASSYSGNTIYF
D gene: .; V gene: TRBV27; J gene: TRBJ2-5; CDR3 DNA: TGTGCCAGCAGTTTTCAGGTACCCCAAGAGACCCAGTACTTC; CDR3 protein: CASSFQVPQETQYF
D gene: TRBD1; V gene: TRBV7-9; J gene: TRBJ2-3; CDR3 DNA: TGTGCCAGCAGCTCCGGGACAGGGGGCACAGATACGCAGTATTTT; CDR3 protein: CASSSGTGGTDTQYF
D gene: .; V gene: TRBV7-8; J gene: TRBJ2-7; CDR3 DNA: TGTGCCAGCAGCCCCAGACTAGACAGGGCCTACGAGCAGTACTTC; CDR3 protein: CASSPRLDRAYEQYF
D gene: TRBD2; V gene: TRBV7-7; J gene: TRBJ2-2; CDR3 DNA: TGTGCTAGCAGCTTGACACTAGCGGCCCGTTTTAAGGGGGATGGGCCCGGGGAGCTGTTTTTT; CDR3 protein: CASSLTLAARFKGDGPGELFF
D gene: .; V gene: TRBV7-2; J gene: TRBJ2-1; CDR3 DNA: TGTGCCAGCAGCTTAGCGGTGTACAATGAGCAGTTCTTC; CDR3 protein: CASSLAVYNEQFF
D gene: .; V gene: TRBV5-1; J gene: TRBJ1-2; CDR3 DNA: TGCGCCAGCAGCTTGGGTCACCCTAATAACTATGGCTACACCTTC; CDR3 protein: CASSLGHPNNYGYTF